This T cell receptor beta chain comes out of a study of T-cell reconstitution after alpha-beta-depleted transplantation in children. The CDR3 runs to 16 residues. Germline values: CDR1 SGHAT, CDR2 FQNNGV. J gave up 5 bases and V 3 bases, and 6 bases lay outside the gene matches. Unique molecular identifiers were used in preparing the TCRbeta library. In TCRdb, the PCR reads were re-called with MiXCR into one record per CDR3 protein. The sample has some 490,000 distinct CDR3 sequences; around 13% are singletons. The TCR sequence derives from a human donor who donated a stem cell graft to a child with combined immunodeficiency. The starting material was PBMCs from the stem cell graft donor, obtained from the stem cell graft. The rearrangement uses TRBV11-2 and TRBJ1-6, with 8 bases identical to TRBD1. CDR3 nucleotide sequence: TGTGCCAGCAGCTTTGCCCAGGGGGCGAATAATTCACCCCTCCACTTT. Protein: CASSFAQGANNSPLHF.